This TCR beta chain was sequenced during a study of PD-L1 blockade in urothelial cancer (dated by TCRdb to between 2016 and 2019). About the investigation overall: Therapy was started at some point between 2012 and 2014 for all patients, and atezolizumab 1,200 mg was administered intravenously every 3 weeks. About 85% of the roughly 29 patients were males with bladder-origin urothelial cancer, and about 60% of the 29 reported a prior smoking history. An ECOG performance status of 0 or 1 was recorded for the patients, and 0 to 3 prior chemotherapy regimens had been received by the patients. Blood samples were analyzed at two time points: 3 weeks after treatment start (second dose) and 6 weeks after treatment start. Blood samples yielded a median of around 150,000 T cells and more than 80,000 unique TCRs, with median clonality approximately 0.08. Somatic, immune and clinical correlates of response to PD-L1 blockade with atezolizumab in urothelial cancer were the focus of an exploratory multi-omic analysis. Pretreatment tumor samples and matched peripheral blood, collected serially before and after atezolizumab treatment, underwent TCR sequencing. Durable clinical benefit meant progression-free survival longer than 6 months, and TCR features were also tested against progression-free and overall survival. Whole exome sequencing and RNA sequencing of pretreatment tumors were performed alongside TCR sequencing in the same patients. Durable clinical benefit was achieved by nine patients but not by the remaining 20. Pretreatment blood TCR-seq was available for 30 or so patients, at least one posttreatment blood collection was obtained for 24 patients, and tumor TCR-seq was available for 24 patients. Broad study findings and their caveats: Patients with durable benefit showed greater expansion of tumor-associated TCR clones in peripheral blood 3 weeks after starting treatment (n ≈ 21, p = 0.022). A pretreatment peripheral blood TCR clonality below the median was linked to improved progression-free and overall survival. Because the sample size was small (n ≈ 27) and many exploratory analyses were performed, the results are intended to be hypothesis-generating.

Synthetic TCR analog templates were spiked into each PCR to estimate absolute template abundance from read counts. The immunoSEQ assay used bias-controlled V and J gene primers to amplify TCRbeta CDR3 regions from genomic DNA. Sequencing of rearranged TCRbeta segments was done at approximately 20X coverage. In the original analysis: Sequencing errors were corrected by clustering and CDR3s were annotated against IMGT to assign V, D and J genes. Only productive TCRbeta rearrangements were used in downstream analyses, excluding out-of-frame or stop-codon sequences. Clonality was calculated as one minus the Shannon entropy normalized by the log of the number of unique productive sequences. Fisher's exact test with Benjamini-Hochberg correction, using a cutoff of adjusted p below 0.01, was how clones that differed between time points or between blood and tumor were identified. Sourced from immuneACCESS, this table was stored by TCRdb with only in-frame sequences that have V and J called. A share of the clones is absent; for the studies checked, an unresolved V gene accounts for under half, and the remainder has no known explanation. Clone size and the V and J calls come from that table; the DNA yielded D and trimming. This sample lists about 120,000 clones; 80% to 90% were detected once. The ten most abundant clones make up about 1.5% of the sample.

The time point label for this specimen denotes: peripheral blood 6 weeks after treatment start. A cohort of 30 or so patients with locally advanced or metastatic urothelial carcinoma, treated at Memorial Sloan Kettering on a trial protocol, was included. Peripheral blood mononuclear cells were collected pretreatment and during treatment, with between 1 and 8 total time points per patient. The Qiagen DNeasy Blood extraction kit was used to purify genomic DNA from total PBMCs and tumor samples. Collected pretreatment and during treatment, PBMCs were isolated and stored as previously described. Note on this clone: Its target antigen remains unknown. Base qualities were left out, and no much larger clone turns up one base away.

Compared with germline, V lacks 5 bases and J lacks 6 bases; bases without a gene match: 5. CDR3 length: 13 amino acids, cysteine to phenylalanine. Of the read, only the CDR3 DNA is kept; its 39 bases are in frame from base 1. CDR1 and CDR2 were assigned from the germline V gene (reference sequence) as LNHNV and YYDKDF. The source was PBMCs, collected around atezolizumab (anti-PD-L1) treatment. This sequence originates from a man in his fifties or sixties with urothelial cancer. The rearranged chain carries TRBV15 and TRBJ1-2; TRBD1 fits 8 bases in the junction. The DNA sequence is TGTGCCACCAGCCGTTGGGGACAGGATGGCTACACCTTC. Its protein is CATSRWGQDGYTF.